These T cell receptor beta chains were read from a single sample in a study of T cells in Graves' hyperthyroidism and ophthalmopathy. TCRdb ran MiXCR on the multiplex PCR reads and lists one entry per CDR3 protein. The table lists a few hundred thousand distinct CDR3 sequences, approximately 20% of them singletons, with around 4% in the top ten. The sequenced sample was blood. Receptor source: a woman under 30 with Graves' hyperthyroidism. The CDR3 runs from the conserved cysteine through the conserved F or W. The D gene is left open where the match is weak. Clone size appears in some rows only: once, few, many, or a class for an expanded clone.

J gene	D gene	clone size	V gene	CDR3 protein	CDR3 DNA
TRBJ1-5	TRBD1	many	TRBV12-3/TRBV12-4	CASTPTGGTNQPQHF	TGTGCCAGCACCCCGACAGGGGGGACCAATCAGCCCCAGCATTTT
TRBJ2-2	-	few	TRBV6-5	CASSFYANTGELFF	TGTGCCAGCAGTTTTTACGCGAACACCGGGGAGCTGTTTTTT
TRBJ2-5	-	many	TRBV4-2	CASSHPGSGETQYF	TGTGCCAGCAGCCACCCCGGGAGCGGAGAGACCCAGTACTTC
TRBJ1-5	TRBD1	many	TRBV4-2	CASSARDRGLGGNQPQHF	TGTGCCAGCAGCGCTCGGGACAGGGGTTTGGGTGGCAATCAGCCCCAGCATTTT
TRBJ2-7	TRBD1	many	TRBV10-3	CAISESSIPGQGDYEQYF	TGTGCCATCAGTGAGTCTTCAATCCCGGGACAGGGAGACTACGAGCAGTACTTC
TRBJ2-5	TRBD2	many	TRBV3-1	CASSQAFSGGPIETQYF	TGTGCCAGCAGCCAAGCGTTTAGCGGGGGGCCAATAGAGACCCAGTACTTC
TRBJ1-2	-	many	TRBV6-1	CASRPPDRANYGYTF	TGTGCCAGCAGACCACCTGACCGGGCTAACTATGGCTACACCTTC
TRBJ1-5	-	many	TRBV6-5	CASMGWVNQPQHF	TGTGCCAGCATGGGGTGGGTCAATCAGCCCCAGCATTTT
TRBJ2-7	-	many	TRBV5-1	CASSLIGRGQGIYEQYF	TGCGCCAGCAGCTTGATTGGTCGAGGGCAGGGAATCTACGAGCAGTACTTC
TRBJ1-2	-	many	TRBV28	CASSTIGQGISGYTF	TGTGCCAGCAGCACAATTGGTCAGGGGATTAGTGGCTACACCTTC
TRBJ1-3	-	-	TRBV10-3	CATVSSGNTIYF	TGTGCCACCGTTAGCTCTGGAAACACCATATATTTT
TRBJ2-2	TRBD1	-	TRBV20-1	CSARDQTGFGTGELFF	TGCAGTGCTAGAGACCAGACAGGGTTTGGCACCGGGGAGCTGTTTTTT
TRBJ1-5	-	many	TRBV24-1	CATSDPLGAQHF	TGTGCCACCAGTGATCCTCTCGGGGCCCAGCATTTT
TRBJ2-2	-	many	TRBV6-1	CASIGLGGAGELFF	TGTGCCAGCATAGGACTAGGGGGCGCCGGGGAGCTGTTTTTT
TRBJ1-2	-	-	TRBV5-1	CASSLAGRDGLYGYTF	TGCGCCAGCAGCTTGGCCGGTAGGGACGGGCTCTATGGCTACACCTTC
TRBJ2-7	TRBD1	many	TRBV28	CASRWTGAGEQYF	TGTGCCAGCAGGTGGACAGGGGCGGGCGAGCAGTACTTC
TRBJ2-2	TRBD2	few	TRBV10-1	CASSPGTRTGELFF	TGCGCCAGCAGTCCCGGGACTAGGACCGGGGAGCTGTTTTTT
TRBJ2-2	TRBD2	many	TRBV6-1	CASSELAGGNTGELFF	TGTGCCAGCAGTGAACTAGCGGGGGGCAACACCGGGGAGCTGTTTTTT
TRBJ1-2	-	many	TRBV6-2/TRBV6-3	CASSYSSYGYTF	TGTGCCAGCAGTTACTCGAGCTATGGCTACACCTTC
TRBJ1-5	-	many	TRBV2	CASSEDSLGPQHF	TGTGCCAGCAGTGAAGACAGCTTAGGGCCCCAGCATTTT
TRBJ2-7	-	-	TRBV25-1	CASSESRGATYEQYF	TGTGCCAGCAGTGAATCCAGGGGGGCGACCTACGAGCAGTACTTC
TRBJ2-5	TRBD2	many	TRBV2	CASERGWQETQYF	TGTGCCAGCGAGCGGGGGTGGCAAGAGACCCAGTACTTC
TRBJ2-7	-	many	TRBV9	CASSVEEGAGFPEQYF	TGTGCCAGCAGCGTAGAGGAGGGGGCCGGATTTCCCGAGCAGTACTTC
TRBJ2-2	-	-	TRBV12-3/TRBV12-4	CASRAQFTGELFF	TGTGCCAGCAGGGCCCAATTTACCGGGGAGCTGTTTTTT
TRBJ2-7	TRBD1	-	TRBV16	CASSQKPGQVYEQYF	TGTGCCAGCAGCCAAAAACCGGGACAGGTTTACGAGCAGTACTTC
TRBJ2-7	-	-	TRBV2	CASRFKGLTYEQYF	TGTGCCAGCCGATTTAAGGGACTCACCTACGAGCAGTACTTC
TRBJ2-5	-	many	TRBV11-2	CASSLEWQTQYF	TGTGCCAGCAGCTTAGAATGGCAGACCCAGTACTTC
TRBJ2-7	-	many	TRBV28	CASRKDSYEQYF	TGTGCCAGCAGGAAGGACAGCTACGAGCAGTACTTC
TRBJ2-5	TRBD2	many	TRBV6-5	CASSLSGGREETQYF	TGTGCCAGCAGTTTGAGCGGGGGCCGGGAGGAGACCCAGTACTTC
TRBJ1-2	TRBD1	-	TRBV13	CASSLLGQGAPANYGYTF	TGTGCCAGCAGCCTTCTCGGACAGGGGGCCCCCGCTAACTATGGCTACACCTTC
TRBJ2-7	-	many	TRBV10-3	CAIPTKGSHEQYF	TGTGCCATCCCAACGAAAGGGTCCCACGAGCAGTACTTC
TRBJ2-7	TRBD2	many	TRBV6-1	CASTSGLAAYEQYF	TGTGCCAGCACCTCAGGACTAGCGGCCTACGAGCAGTACTTC
TRBJ1-1	TRBD1	many	TRBV28	CASSSVQGLLRNTEAFF	TGTGCCAGCAGTAGTGTACAGGGGCTCTTGCGGAACACTGAAGCTTTCTTT
TRBJ1-5	-	many	TRBV7-9	CASSPRGGNQPQHF	TGTGCCAGCAGCCCCAGGGGAGGCAATCAGCCCCAGCATTTT
TRBJ2-5	TRBD1	many	TRBV12-3/TRBV12-4	CASSPGTGGETQYF	TGTGCCAGCAGTCCCGGGACAGGGGGAGAGACCCAGTACTTC
TRBJ1-5	TRBD1	-	TRBV30	CAWSAGTGNQPQHF	TGTGCCTGGAGTGCCGGGACAGGGAATCAGCCCCAGCATTTT
TRBJ1-5	-	-	TRBV20-1	CSASLQLRNQPQHF	TGCAGTGCTAGTTTACAGCTCCGCAATCAGCCCCAGCATTTT
TRBJ1-1	-	few	TRBV14	CASSQVGSEAFF	TGTGCCAGCAGCCAAGTGGGCAGTGAAGCTTTCTTT
TRBJ1-2	TRBD1	many	TRBV9	CASTRVGTGPNYGYTF	TGTGCCAGCACCCGTGTGGGGACAGGACCCAACTATGGCTACACCTTC
TRBJ1-5	-	few	TRBV4-1	CASSQELQKKGGNQPQHF	TGCGCCAGCAGCCAAGAACTACAGAAAAAGGGCGGCAATCAGCCCCAGCATTTT
TRBJ1-3	-	many	TRBV12-3/TRBV12-4	CASSSPQQVLSGNTIYF	TGTGCCAGCAGTTCCCCCCAACAGGTTCTCTCTGGAAACACCATATATTTT
TRBJ1-2	-	many	TRBV9	CASSVAGGGYTF	TGTGCCAGCAGCGTAGCGGGGGGAGGCTACACCTTC